The next 21 T cell receptor beta chains were all read from a single sample in a study of CD8 T cells in ankylosing spondylitis (dated by TCRdb to between 2016 and 2019). The protocol used for the library was 5' RACE. Sequencing used an Illumina HiSeq 2500. TCRdb trimmed the raw reads at Q25, called clones with MiXCR and kept productive beta chains. Rows are combined by CDR3 protein, so each entry shows the most common genes and DNA. The sample records a few hundred thousand distinct CDR3 sequences, approximately 20% of which are singletons. About 17% of the sample is taken by the ten largest. Study-level results and caveats: Blood from ankylosing spondylitis patients appeared to be characterized by a TCR beta motif made up of under 10 highly homologous amino acid variants.

These TCRs are of unknown antigen specificity. The sequenced material came from blood, either unsorted or a sorted T cell fraction (not recorded which). Source of these receptors: a male donor with ankylosing spondylitis.

This clonotype has more than one count but fewer than ten. This chain joins TRBV20-1 and TRBJ2-3, with 7 bases fitting TRBD2. Unmatched junction bases numbered 8, after V lost 5 bases and J lost 6 bases. Germline-derived CDR1 and CDR2 are DFQATT and SNEGSKA (reference sequence). The CDR3 is made up of 13 amino acids. The DNA of the CDR3 is TGCAGTGCTCTAGAGAGACTAGCTGATACGCAGTATTTT. It specifies CSALERLADTQYF.

This clonotype was detected only a few times. V is TRBV4-3 and J is TRBJ2-3, with 8 nucleotides matching TRBD2. The length of the CDR3 is 15 residues. The V gene's germline CDR1 is LGHNA and CDR2 YSLEER. V lost 1 base, J lost 2 bases, and 2 bases stayed unmatched. CDR3: CASSQAGGFTDTQYF. The CDR3 coding sequence is TGCGCCAGCAGCCAAGCGGGAGGGTTCACAGATACGCAGTATTTT.

This clonotype was seen more than once but under ten times. V is TRBV5-1 and J is TRBJ2-3, with TRBD2 identical over 11 bases. With V trimmed by 4 bases and J by 7 bases, 8 bases remained unmatched. The CDR3 consists of 15 residues. Germline CDR1 SGHRS, CDR2 YFSETQ. For the CDR3, the DNA is TGCGCCAGCAGCCCCGGGACTAGCGGATCGTATACGCAGTATTTT. It translates to CASSPGTSGSYTQYF.

This clonotype showed up many times. V gene TRBV20-1 combines with J gene TRBJ2-3, with a weak D call TRBD2 (5 bases). Germline V lookup: CDR1 DFQATT, CDR2 SNEGSKA (reference sequence). V was cut by 0 bases and J by 4 bases, with 11 bases left in between. The CDR3 is 14 amino acids. The CDR3 loop is CSAREAVPADTQYF. The CDR3 nucleotides read TGCAGTGCTAGAGAAGCGGTACCTGCAGATACGCAGTATTTT.

The V and J genes are TRBV6-1 and TRBJ2-5; the match to TRBD1 covers 9 bases. The V segment lost 7 bases and the J segment 5 bases; nucleotides outside the gene matches: 8. In germline, CDR1 is MNHNS, CDR2 SASEGT. The CDR3 spans 14 residues. CDR3 DNA: TGTGCCAGCACCAAACGGACAGGGGATGAGACCCAGTACTTC. Protein product: CASTKRTGDETQYF.

This clonotype was counted only a few times. The chain carries TRBV2 and TRBJ1-5; D is unresolved. Germline V gene sequence: CDR1 SNHLY, CDR2 FYNNEI. The CDR3 spans 13 residues. Deletions cut 6 bases from V and 0 bases from J, with 6 bases between. CDR3 sequence: CASRQFSNQPQHF. The CDR3 DNA is TGTGCCAGCAGACAGTTTAGCAATCAGCCCCAGCATTTT.

The rearrangement links TRBV23-1 to TRBJ2-7; 11 bases agree with TRBD2. TRBV23-1 qualifies as an ORF whose function is uncertain. The ends lost 3 bases at V and 5 bases at J; junction bases unmatched: 18. This CDR3 has 19 residues. The CDR3 protein is CASSQLMVSGRAISDEQYF. Here the CDR3 DNA reads TGCGCCAGCAGTCAGCTTATGGTTAGCGGGAGGGCCATTTCGGACGAGCAGTACTTC.

The gene calls are TRBV19 and TRBJ2-1; a weak D match, TRBD2 (6 bases). Germline CDR1 is LNHDA and CDR2 is SQIVND (reference sequence). The length of the CDR3 is 15 residues. Trimming removed 6 bases from V and 9 bases from J, with 21 bases in between. The CDR3 DNA follows: TGTGCCAGTAGCCCCATCACACTAGCCAGGGTTGAGCAGTTCTTC. It translates to CASSPITLARVEQFF.

This clonotype was seen a few times. V and J are TRBV10-3 and TRBJ1-5, with D unclear. V gave up 8 bases and J gave up 2 bases, with 7 bases separating them. The CDR3 is 12 residues long. Per the germline V gene, CDR1 is ENHRY and CDR2 is SYGVKD. Written as DNA, the CDR3 is TGTGCCATCTCCCAGGGCAATCAGCCCCAGCATTTT. Translated, it gives CAISQGNQPQHF.

V and J are TRBV5-5 and TRBJ2-1, with 8 bases aligning to TRBD1. V shed 4 bases and J 3 bases; nucleotides not matched to a gene: 6. Per the germline V gene, CDR1 is SGHKS and CDR2 is YYEKEE (reference sequence). The CDR3 extends over 15 amino acids. In DNA form, the CDR3 reads TGTGCCAGCAGCCCCAGGACAGGGATCTACAATGAGCAGTTCTTC. Protein sequence: CASSPRTGIYNEQFF. Complete variable domain (other parts from reference TRBV5-5 and TRBJ2-1): DAGVTQSPTHLIKTRGQQVTLRCSPISGHKSVSWYQQVLGQGPQFIFQYYEKEERGRGNFPDRFSARQFPNYSSELNVNALLLGDSALYLCASSPRTGIYNEQFFGPGTRLTVL.

V gene TRBV27 combines with J gene TRBJ1-1; D is uncertain. The CDR3 spans 12 residues. Trimming cost V 3 bases and J 8 bases, with 10 bases left between them. The germline V gene has CDR1 MNHEY and CDR2 SMNVEV (reference sequence). CDR3: CASSFLSGEAFF. The CDR3 DNA sequence: TGTGCCAGCAGTTTTCTTAGCGGGGAAGCTTTCTTT.

The chain recombines TRBV29-1 with TRBJ2-5, with D uncertain. Trimming left V 4 bases short and J 7 bases short, with 16 bases between. This CDR3 spans 13 amino acids. CDR1 and CDR2 from the germline V gene are SQVTM and ANQGSEA. CDR3 nucleotides: TGCAGCGTTGGAACAACCCTATCGGCGACCCAGTACTTC. The encoded protein is CSVGTTLSATQYF.

V usage is TRBV4-1 and J usage is TRBJ2-3; 10 bases align to TRBD2. Trimming removed 4 bases from V and 1 base from J; junction bases left unmatched: 5. This CDR3 has 16 amino acids. Germline V gives CDR1 MGHRA, CDR2 YSYEKL. CDR3 nucleotides: TGCGCCAGCAGCCCAATCGGGACTAGCGGCACAGATACGCAGTATTTT. Protein product: CASSPIGTSGTDTQYF.

This clonotype turned up a few times. The rearrangement uses TRBV28 and TRBJ2-4; perhaps TRBD1 as D (6 bases). CDR1 MDHEN and CDR2 SYDVKM come from the germline V gene. This CDR3 has 15 amino acids. The ends were cut back, 3 bases at V and 2 bases at J, with 11 bases in the middle. CDR3 region: CASSFQGRTKNIQYF. The CDR3 DNA follows: TGTGCCAGCAGTTTCCAGGGGCGAACCAAAAACATTCAGTACTTC.

This rearrangement joins TRBV5-1 to TRBJ2-7; D could derive from TRBD1 or TRBD2 (5 bases each). The CDR3 length is 13 residues. CDR1 is SGHRS, CDR2 YFSETQ, per germline. Trimming stripped 7 bases from V and 2 bases from J, with 13 bases between. CDR3 sequence reads: CASAIRGTYEQYF. For the CDR3, the DNA is TGCGCCAGCGCCATCCGGGGCACCTACGAGCAGTACTTC.

The chain combines TRBV7-2 with TRBJ1-4, with D maybe TRBD1 (5 bases). The CDR3 has 15 residues. Germline V gene data show CDR1 as SGHTA and CDR2 as FQGNSA. The V end was cut by 5 bases, the J end by 8 bases, with 18 bases between. For the CDR3, the DNA is TGTGCCAGCAGCCGGGTAGGGGCCCCTCAAGAAAAACTGTTTTTT. It yields the protein CASSRVGAPQEKLFF.

As regards this clonotype: Compared with germline, one end of the junction differs, possibly owing to a read error. The chain carries TRBV20-1 and TRBJ2-7; D ambiguous. CDR3 size: 14 residues. Germline assignment: CDR1 DFQATT and CDR2 SNEGSKA (reference sequence). The CDR3, as DNA: TGCAGTGCTGGACGCCCTGCTAGATCCTACGAGCGGTACTTC. It codes for CSAGRPARSYERYF.

V gene TRBV7-3 combines with J gene TRBJ2-5; D gene uncertain. The length of the CDR3 is 13 residues. Germline CDR1 SGHTA, CDR2 FQGTGA. V lost 3 bases, J lost 1 base, and 6 bases lay in between. CDR3: CASSFPGQETQYF. The CDR3 coding sequence is TGTGCCAGCAGCTTCCCCGGCCAAGAGACCCAGTACTTC.

V usage is TRBV5-5 and J usage is TRBJ1-3, with 7 bases lining up with TRBD1. Germline CDR1 reads SGHKS; CDR2 reads YYEKEE (reference sequence). The CDR3 spans 15 residues. The trim removed 4 bases at V and 3 bases at J, leaving 7 bases unmatched. The CDR3 bases are TGTGCCAGCAGCCACAGGGGCGCTGGTGGAAACACCATATATTTT. Translation: CASSHRGAGGNTIYF.

The rearrangement links TRBV5-4 to TRBJ2-3; possibly TRBD2 for D (5 bases). From germline, CDR1 is SGHNT and CDR2 YYREEE (reference sequence). V was trimmed by 5 bases and J by 5 bases, leaving 18 bases between them. CDR3 length equals 15 residues. CDR3 nucleotides: TGTGCCAGCAGGAGAGAAGGAGTCCGGGGAGATACGCAGTATTTT. This sequence encodes CASRREGVRGDTQYF.

The table lists this clonotype with a few counts. V and J are TRBV12-3 or TRBV12-4 and TRBJ1-1; D gene unclear. V shed 3 bases and J shed 5 bases, with 13 bases lying between them. This CDR3 contains 14 residues. CDR3 DNA: TGTGCCAGCAGTTTGGGCCGGGTTGTGACTGAAGCTTTCTTT. Protein product: CASSLGRVVTEAFF.